This is a list of T cell receptor beta chains from one sample in a study of cytomegalovirus exposure and HLA in healthy donors. Sequencing used immunoSEQ multiplex PCR; TCRdb keeps in-frame clones, though not all of them. The sample lists roughly 180,000 clones; more than 70% were seen once. Source material: PBMCs. The receptors stem from a woman in her thirties or forties in good health and CMV-seropositive. Each CDR3 is given without its conserved first and last residue. The D gene is left open where the match is weak.

J gene	V gene	D gene	CDR3 protein
TRBJ1-1	TRBV5-1	NA	ASSWAGPDAF
TRBJ2-7	TRBV19	TRBD2	ASSPLPGLAGDEQY
TRBJ2-4	TRBV9	TRBD1	ASSPRDRDPLKNIQY
TRBJ2-5	TRBV6-5	NA	ASSSTREETQY
TRBJ2-5	TRBV28	TRBD2	ASRSSGRAETQY
TRBJ1-2	TRBV28	NA	ATLRSGARYGYT
TRBJ2-4	TRBV7-9	TRBD1	ASAFSGQGADIQY
TRBJ2-3	TRBV14	TRBD2	ASSDRLAGAPDTQY
TRBJ1-2	TRBV6-6	NA	ASSYTAGSQGYT
TRBJ2-7	TRBV27	TRBD1	ASSPGQGISYEQY
TRBJ2-1	TRBV7-9	NA	ASSLLARASSSYNEQF
TRBJ1-4	TRBV5-1	TRBD1	ASSFGQGGEKLF
TRBJ2-1	TRBV19	TRBD2	ASSIGAASGRDEQF
TRBJ2-2	TRBV2	TRBD1	ASKGQGIAGELF
TRBJ1-2	TRBV6-5	NA	ASKNRQRANYGYT